These 5 T cell receptor beta chains share one sample of origin, sequenced in a study of T cells after yellow fever vaccination. TCRdb reanalysed the 5' RACE reads using MiXCR and keeps one entry per CDR3 protein. The sample lists over 100,000 distinct CDR3 sequences, more than 7.5% occurring once. This specimen consisted of CD8+ T cells sorted from PBMCs, obtained 45 days after the yellow fever booster vaccination. The receptors were gathered from a man aged 30-40 years who received the YFV17D yellow fever vaccine.

This clonotype was seen many times. The chain has TRBV6-2 or TRBV6-3 and TRBJ2-7; tentative D call: TRBD2 (7 bases). The V and J ends lost 0 bases and 4 bases respectively, with 16 bases between them. CDR1 and CDR2 (germline): MNHEY, SVGEGT. The CDR3 sequence is 16 residues long. CDR3 nucleotides: TGTGCCAGCAGTTACTCGGTTCGCCGGGGGGCGTACGAGCAGTACTTC. This gives the protein CASSYSVRRGAYEQYF.

This clonotype appeared many times. The gene calls are TRBV6-5 and TRBJ2-5; unclear D gene. This CDR3 contains 14 residues. Trimming removed 0 bases at V and 2 bases at J, with 7 bases between. CDR1 and CDR2 (germline): MNHEY, SVGAGI. CDR3 sequence: CASSYSWVQETQYF. The CDR3 DNA is TGTGCCAGCAGTTACTCTTGGGTACAAGAGACCCAGTACTTC.

This clonotype was picked up a small number of times. The chain uses TRBV6-2 or TRBV6-3 and TRBJ2-1; D is unresolved. From germline, CDR1 is MNHEY and CDR2 SVGEGT. The CDR3 length is 14 residues. V lost 9 bases, J lost 2 bases, and 14 bases lay in between. The CDR3, as DNA: TGTGCCAGTTCCCCGGACGCCACCTACAATGAGCAGTTCTTC. Protein product: CASSPDATYNEQFF.

This clonotype was picked up many times. CDR3 sequence: CASSDYKDSYNEQFF. The CDR3 DNA reads as TGCGCCAGCAGCGACTACAAGGATTCCTACAATGAGCAGTTCTTC. The V gene is TRBV4-3, the J gene TRBJ2-1; weak D call: TRBD2 (5 bases). Germline lookup yields CDR1 LGHNA and CDR2 YSLEER. The V gene lost 5 bases and the J gene lost 1 base, with 12 bases spanning the gap. This CDR3 is 15 amino acids long.

This clonotype was seen many times. This sequence joins TRBV27 and TRBJ2-3; D possibly uses TRBD1 or TRBD2 (5 bases each). Trimming left V 0 bases short and J 5 bases short, with 15 bases between. CDR3 size: 16 residues. The germline V gene has CDR1 MNHEY and CDR2 SMNVEV (reference sequence). The chain's CDR3 is CASSLSMGVWEDTQYF. CDR3 DNA sequence: TGTGCCAGCAGTTTATCCATGGGGGTTTGGGAAGATACGCAGTATTTT.